This T cell receptor (beta chain) was profiled in a study of blood T cells in healthy people across ages. Alongside a J-beta primer mix, a sample-barcoded 5' primer served in a second PCR lasting roughly 7 to 11 cycles. In TCRdb, the 5' RACE reads were re-called with MiXCR into one record per CDR3 protein. The repertoire holds about a million distinct CDR3 sequences, around 54% seen once, with about 20% in the top ten. V dropped 3 bases and J dropped 2 bases, with 20 bases sitting between them. Per the germline V gene, CDR1 is SGHDN and CDR2 is FVKESK. This CDR3 spans 18 amino acids. The source of this sequence is a woman aged 60-75 years in good health. This sequence joins TRBV14 and TRBJ2-1; possibly TRBD2 for D (6 bases). Specimen: blood. Written as DNA, the CDR3 is TGTGCCAGCAGCCACCTCAGAGGCGGGGAGCTTGCCTACAATGAGCAGTTCTTC. This codes for CASSHLRGGELAYNEQFF.